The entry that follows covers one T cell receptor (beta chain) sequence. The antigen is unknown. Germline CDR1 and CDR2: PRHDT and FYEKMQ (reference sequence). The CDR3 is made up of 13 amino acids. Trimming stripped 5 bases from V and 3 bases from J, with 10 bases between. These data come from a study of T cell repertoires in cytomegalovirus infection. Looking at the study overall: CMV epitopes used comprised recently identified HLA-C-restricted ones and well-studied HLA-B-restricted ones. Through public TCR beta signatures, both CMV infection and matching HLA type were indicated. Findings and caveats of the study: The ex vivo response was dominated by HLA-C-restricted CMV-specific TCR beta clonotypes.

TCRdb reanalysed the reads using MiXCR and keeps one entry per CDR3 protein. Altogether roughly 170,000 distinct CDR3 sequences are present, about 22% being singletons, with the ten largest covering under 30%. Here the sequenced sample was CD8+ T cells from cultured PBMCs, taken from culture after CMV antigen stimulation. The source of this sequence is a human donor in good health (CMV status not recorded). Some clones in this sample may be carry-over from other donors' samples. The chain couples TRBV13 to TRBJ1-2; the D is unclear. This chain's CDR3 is CASSATSYYGYTF. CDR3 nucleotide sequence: TGTGCCAGCAGCGCGACCAGTTACTATGGCTACACCTTC.